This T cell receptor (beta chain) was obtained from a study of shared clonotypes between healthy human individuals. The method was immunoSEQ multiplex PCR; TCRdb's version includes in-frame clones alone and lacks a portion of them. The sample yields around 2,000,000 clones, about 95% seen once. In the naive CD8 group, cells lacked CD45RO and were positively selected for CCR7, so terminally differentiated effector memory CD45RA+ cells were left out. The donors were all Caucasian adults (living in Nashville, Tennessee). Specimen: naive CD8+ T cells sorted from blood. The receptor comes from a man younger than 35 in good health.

CDR3 protein: CASSSVGEAYRVEGQYF. For the CDR3, the DNA is TGTGCCAGCAGTTCCGTCGGGGAAGCATACAGGGTTGAAGGGCAGTACTTC. This chain links TRBV28 with TRBJ2-7; perhaps TRBD1 as D (6 bases). The CDR3 is made up of 17 amino acids. Germline CDR1 and CDR2: MDHEN and SYDVKM. V was trimmed by 4 bases and J by 9 bases, leaving 28 bases between them. Based on the CDR3 plus reference TRBV28 and TRBJ2-7, the full variable domain is DVKVTQSSRYLVKRTGEKVFLECVQDMDHENMFWYRQDPGLGLRLIYFSYDVKMKEKGDIPEGYSVSREKKERFSLILESASTNQTSMYLCASSSVGEAYRVEGQYFGPGTRLTVT.